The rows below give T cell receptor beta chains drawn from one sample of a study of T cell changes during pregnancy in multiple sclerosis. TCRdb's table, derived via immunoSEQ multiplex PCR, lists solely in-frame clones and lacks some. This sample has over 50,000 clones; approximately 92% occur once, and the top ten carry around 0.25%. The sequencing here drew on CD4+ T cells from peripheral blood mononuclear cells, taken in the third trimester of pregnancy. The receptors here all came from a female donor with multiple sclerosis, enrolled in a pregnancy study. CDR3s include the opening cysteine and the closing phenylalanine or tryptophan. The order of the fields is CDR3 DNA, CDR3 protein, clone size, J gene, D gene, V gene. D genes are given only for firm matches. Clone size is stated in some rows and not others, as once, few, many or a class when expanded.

CDR3nt: TGTGCCAGCAGCTCGCGCTGGGGCGGGAACTCCTACAATGAGCAGTTCTTC; CDR3aa: CASSSRWGGNSYNEQFF; abundance: -; j_gene: TRBJ2-1; d_gene: -; v_gene: TRBV9
CDR3nt: TGTGCCAGCAGCTCCTCGGACAGGGGGCTGAGCTATGGCTACACCTTC; CDR3aa: CASSSSDRGLSYGYTF; abundance: -; j_gene: TRBJ1-2; d_gene: TRBD1; v_gene: TRBV5-4
CDR3nt: TGCGCCAGCAGCTTGGTGGGGGGATGGGTCGGAGAGACCCAGTACTTC; CDR3aa: CASSLVGGWVGETQYF; abundance: -; j_gene: TRBJ2-5; d_gene: -; v_gene: TRBV5-1
CDR3nt: TGTGCCTGGAGTGCCTCGGGACAGGGCAATCAGCCCCAGCATTTT; CDR3aa: CAWSASGQGNQPQHF; abundance: once; j_gene: TRBJ1-5; d_gene: TRBD1; v_gene: TRBV30
CDR3nt: TGTGCCAGCGTGGGACAGGGAGTTGCTAGCGTCTACTCCTACGAGCAGTACTTC; CDR3aa: CASVGQGVASVYSYEQYF; abundance: once; j_gene: TRBJ2-7; d_gene: TRBD1; v_gene: TRBV2
CDR3nt: TGTGCCAGCAGTTTTACAGGGTACCAAGAGACCCAGTACTTC; CDR3aa: CASSFTGYQETQYF; abundance: -; j_gene: TRBJ2-5; d_gene: -; v_gene: TRBV27
CDR3nt: TGTGCCAGTAGTATAGCGGGCACAGATACGCAGTATTTT; CDR3aa: CASSIAGTDTQYF; abundance: -; j_gene: TRBJ2-3; d_gene: -; v_gene: TRBV19
CDR3nt: TGTGCCAGCAGTCCCTTTACAGGCACTGAAGCTTTCTTT; CDR3aa: CASSPFTGTEAFF; abundance: -; j_gene: TRBJ1-1; d_gene: -; v_gene: TRBV28
CDR3nt: TGTGCCACCCGCGACAGGGGCGCTGACACTGAAGCTTTCTTT; CDR3aa: CATRDRGADTEAFF; abundance: -; j_gene: TRBJ1-1; d_gene: TRBD1; v_gene: TRBV19
CDR3nt: TGTGCCAGCAGCTTAGGCTTGTTCACGGGCACAGATACGCAGTATTTT; CDR3aa: CASSLGLFTGTDTQYF; abundance: once; j_gene: TRBJ2-3; d_gene: -; v_gene: TRBV7-8
CDR3nt: TGTGCCAGAAGCTATGTTTCCTCGTCCTACAATGAGCAGTTCTTC; CDR3aa: CARSYVSSSYNEQFF; abundance: -; j_gene: TRBJ2-1; d_gene: -; v_gene: TRBV5-3
CDR3nt: TGTGCCAGTAGTACCGGACTGGTACACGACTATGGCTACACCTTC; CDR3aa: CASSTGLVHDYGYTF; abundance: once; j_gene: TRBJ1-2; d_gene: -; v_gene: TRBV19
CDR3nt: TGTGCCAGCAGCTTAACAGGTGGCTACACCTTC; CDR3aa: CASSLTGGYTF; abundance: -; j_gene: TRBJ1-2; d_gene: -; v_gene: TRBV11-2
CDR3nt: TGCGCCAGCCGCCAGGGGGACCGGAACACTGAAGCTTTCTTT; CDR3aa: CASRQGDRNTEAFF; abundance: -; j_gene: TRBJ1-1; d_gene: TRBD1; v_gene: TRBV5-1
CDR3nt: TGTGCCAGCGGGGGGGATAATGAAAAACTGTTTTTT; CDR3aa: CASGGDNEKLFF; abundance: few; j_gene: TRBJ1-4; d_gene: -; v_gene: TRBV2
CDR3nt: TGTGCCAGCAGTAAATTCCGGGACAGGGCTCAAGAGACCCAGTACTTC; CDR3aa: CASSKFRDRAQETQYF; abundance: -; j_gene: TRBJ2-5; d_gene: TRBD1; v_gene: TRBV2
CDR3nt: TGTGCCACCAGCAGCGCCCGGACAGGGTGGTACACCTTC; CDR3aa: CATSSARTGWYTF; abundance: -; j_gene: TRBJ1-2; d_gene: TRBD1; v_gene: TRBV15
CDR3nt: TGTGCCAGCAGCTCGGGACTAGATTTGTCAGATACGCAGTATTTT; CDR3aa: CASSSGLDLSDTQYF; abundance: -; j_gene: TRBJ2-3; d_gene: TRBD2; v_gene: TRBV7-2
CDR3nt: TGTGCCAGCAGCTCCGGCACAGATACGCAGTATTTT; CDR3aa: CASSSGTDTQYF; abundance: -; j_gene: TRBJ2-3; d_gene: -; v_gene: TRBV7-8
CDR3nt: TGCGCCAGCAGCTTGGATTGGGGGGGGCAGTTCTTC; CDR3aa: CASSLDWGGQFF; abundance: -; j_gene: TRBJ2-1; d_gene: TRBD2; v_gene: TRBV5-1
CDR3nt: TGTGCCAGCAGTAGAGACAGGGTTAATACTGAAGCTTTCTTT; CDR3aa: CASSRDRVNTEAFF; abundance: -; j_gene: TRBJ1-1; d_gene: TRBD1; v_gene: TRBV27
CDR3nt: TGTGCCAGTAGTATTGGTTGGCGGGAGCTAGTAGATACGCAGTATTTT; CDR3aa: CASSIGWRELVDTQYF; abundance: -; j_gene: TRBJ2-3; d_gene: TRBD2; v_gene: TRBV19
CDR3nt: TGTGCCAGTAGTAGATCAGGGGGCTTCGGAACTGAAGCTTTCTTT; CDR3aa: CASSRSGGFGTEAFF; abundance: -; j_gene: TRBJ1-1; d_gene: TRBD1; v_gene: TRBV19
CDR3nt: TGTGCCTGGAGAAAGGGACAGAGATACGAGCAGTACTTC; CDR3aa: CAWRKGQRYEQYF; abundance: -; j_gene: TRBJ2-7; d_gene: TRBD1; v_gene: TRBV30
CDR3nt: TGTGCCAGCAGCGTAGGGGGAGACACTGAAGCTTTCTTT; CDR3aa: CASSVGGDTEAFF; abundance: -; j_gene: TRBJ1-1; d_gene: -; v_gene: TRBV9
CDR3nt: TGTGCCAGGAGGCCGGGAATCGGGAACAATGAGCAGTTCTTC; CDR3aa: CARRPGIGNNEQFF; abundance: -; j_gene: TRBJ2-1; d_gene: -; v_gene: TRBV5-4
CDR3nt: TGTGCCAGCAGCGTGGGTCGGGTAGCCTACAATGAGCAGTTCTTC; CDR3aa: CASSVGRVAYNEQFF; abundance: -; j_gene: TRBJ2-1; d_gene: -; v_gene: TRBV7-9